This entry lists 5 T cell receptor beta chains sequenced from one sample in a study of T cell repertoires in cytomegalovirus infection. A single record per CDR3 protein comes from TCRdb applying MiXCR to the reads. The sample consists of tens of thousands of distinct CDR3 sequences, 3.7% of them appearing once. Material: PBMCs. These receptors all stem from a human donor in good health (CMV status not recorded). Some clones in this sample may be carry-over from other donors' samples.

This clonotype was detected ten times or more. Here the CDR3 reads CASSFLLAPLTDTQYF. CDR3 nucleotide sequence: TGTGCCAGCAGTTTCCTCTTGGCGCCACTCACAGATACGCAGTATTTT. The chain is built from TRBV6-2 or TRBV6-3 and TRBJ2-3, with D hard to call. This CDR3 is 16 amino acids long. Per germline, CDR1 MNHEY and CDR2 SVGEGT. With 4 bases removed from V and 2 bases from J, the gap between germline ends came to 16 bases.

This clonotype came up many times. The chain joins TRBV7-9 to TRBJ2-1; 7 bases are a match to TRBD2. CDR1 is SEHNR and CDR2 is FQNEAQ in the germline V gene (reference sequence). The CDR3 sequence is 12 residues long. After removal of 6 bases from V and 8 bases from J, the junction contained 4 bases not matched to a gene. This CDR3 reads CASRGGHDEQFF. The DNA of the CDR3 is TGTGCCAGCAGGGGAGGGCATGATGAGCAGTTCTTC.

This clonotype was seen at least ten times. The CDR3 nucleotides read TGTGCCAGCAGGCAAGCGGGGGGCACAGATACGCAGTATTTT. It codes for CASRQAGGTDTQYF. The chain combines TRBV6-1 with TRBJ2-3; 8 bases align to TRBD2. CDR1 is MNHNS and CDR2 is SASEGT in the germline V gene. V dropped 6 bases and J dropped 1; count of bases not matched to a gene: 3. This CDR3 region has 14 residues.

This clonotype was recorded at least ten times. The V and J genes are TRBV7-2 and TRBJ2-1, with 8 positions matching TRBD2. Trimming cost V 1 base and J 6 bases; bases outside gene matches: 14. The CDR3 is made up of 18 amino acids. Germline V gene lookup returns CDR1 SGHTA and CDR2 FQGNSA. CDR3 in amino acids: CASSLVWTSLGRTNEQFF. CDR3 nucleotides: TGTGCCAGCAGCTTAGTTTGGACTAGCTTAGGGAGGACCAATGAGCAGTTCTTC.

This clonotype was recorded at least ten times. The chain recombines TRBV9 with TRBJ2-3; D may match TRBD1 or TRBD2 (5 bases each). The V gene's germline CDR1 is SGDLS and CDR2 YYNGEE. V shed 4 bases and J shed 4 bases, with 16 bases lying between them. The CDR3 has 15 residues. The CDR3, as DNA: TGTGCCAGCAGCCCTGGGACCCTAGGCGCAGATACGCAGTATTTT. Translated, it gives CASSPGTLGADTQYF.